The next 29 T cell receptor beta chains were all read from a single sample in a study of cytomegalovirus exposure and HLA in healthy donors. A multiplex PCR was run with 60 Vbeta primers and 13 Jbeta primers. Measured with immunoSEQ multiplex PCR; TCRdb has only the in-frame clones, and not every one. The sample includes tens of thousands of clones, under 80% of them seen just once. The sequencing sample was made of PBMCs. These receptors all come from a man aged 25-45 years in good health and CMV-seropositive.

The rearrangement uses TRBV11-3 and TRBJ2-2, with 9 bases fitting TRBD2. CDR3 length equals 17 residues. The V gene end was trimmed by 5 bases and the J gene end by 3 bases; junction bases not matched to a gene: 10. Germline CDR1 reads SGHNT; CDR2 reads YENEEA. CDR3 region: CASSLLAGGRHTGELFF. The CDR3 DNA reads TGTGCCAGCAGCCTACTGGCGGGGGGGCGTCACACCGGGGAGCTGTTTTTT.

The chain combines TRBV4-2 with TRBJ2-3; D perhaps matches TRBD2 (5 bases). The CDR3 is 16 amino acids. Germline assignment: CDR1 LGHNA and CDR2 YNFKEQ. Trimming took off 0 bases at V and 1 base at J, with 11 bases between the two ends. The CDR3 sequence is CASSQDPIGGTDTQYF. As DNA, the CDR3 is TGTGCCAGCAGCCAAGATCCAATCGGGGGCACAGATACGCAGTATTTT.

This chain uses TRBV27 with TRBJ2-7; no reliable D call. Germline CDR1 reads MNHEY; CDR2 reads SMNVEV (reference sequence). This CDR3 contains 14 residues. V gave up 6 bases and J gave up 2 bases, with 14 bases separating them. The CDR3 sequence: CASSPTGSTYEQYF. Here the CDR3 DNA reads TGTGCCAGCAGCCCTACCGGGTCCACCTACGAGCAGTACTTC.

Only a few counts were recorded for this clone. The chain combines TRBV10-3 with TRBJ1-3; 7 bases match TRBD1. This CDR3 comprises 14 residues. V was clipped by 3 bases and J by 4 bases; unmatched bases: 3. Germline V gives CDR1 ENHRY, CDR2 SYGVKD. CDR3 protein: CAISEQGRGNTIYF. In DNA, the CDR3 is TGTGCCATCAGTGAACAGGGGCGCGGAAACACCATATATTTT.

The rearrangement joins TRBV7-2 to TRBJ1-5, with D unresolved. Germline CDR1 and CDR2: SGHTA and FQGNSA. Between the trimmed V and J ends, which lost 1 base and 5 bases, there was a span of 6 bases. The CDR3 sequence is 13 residues long. The CDR3 loop is CASSLDPDQPQHF. In nucleotides, the CDR3 is TGTGCCAGCAGCTTAGATCCAGATCAGCCCCAGCATTTT. Supplemented by reference TRBV7-2 and TRBJ1-5, the full variable domain reads GAGVSQSPSNKVTEKGKDVELRCDPISGHTALYWYRQSLGQGLEFLIYFQGNSAPDKSGLPSDRFSAERTGGSVSTLTIQRTQQEDSAVYLCASSLDPDQPQHFGDGTRLSIL.

The chain has TRBV9 and TRBJ1-3, with TRBD1 matching 12 bases. CDR3 length equals 20 residues. Trimming removed 1 base from V and 2 bases from J; junction bases left unmatched: 13. Looked up from germline, CDR1 is SGDLS and CDR2 is YYNGEE. The CDR3 DNA reads TGTGCCAGCAGCGTAAGAGGTGGGGACAGGGGGCGCGGAACTGGAAACACCATATATTTT. It encodes CASSVRGGDRGRGTGNTIYF.

This clone occurred once. The J gene is TRBJ1-1, the V gene TRBV29-1; no reliable D call. V was shortened by 7 bases and J by 6 bases, with 21 bases between the two germline ends. The length of the CDR3 is 14 residues. Looked up from germline, CDR1 is SQVTM and CDR2 is ANQGSEA. The CDR3 protein is CSAIQTTLGAEAFF. CDR3 nucleotide sequence: TGCAGCGCTATACAGACCACCCTCGGGGCTGAAGCTTTCTTT.

The chain employs TRBV27 and TRBJ1-2; 8 bases fit TRBD1. This CDR3 contains 13 residues. V was clipped by 6 bases and J by 5 bases; unmatched bases: 5. CDR1 is MNHEY, CDR2 SMNVEV, per germline (reference sequence). The chain's CDR3 is CASSPGGAYGYTF. CDR3 in DNA: TGTGCCAGCAGCCCAGGGGGCGCATATGGCTACACCTTC.

The chain carries TRBV11-2 and TRBJ1-3; TRBD1 agrees at 8 bases. The CDR3 covers 15 residues. After removal of 5 bases from V and 5 bases from J, the junction contained 8 bases not matched to a gene. The germline V gene has CDR1 SGHAT and CDR2 FQNNGV. This chain's CDR3 is CASSVDRGTRNTIYF. DNA for the CDR3: TGTGCCAGCAGCGTTGACAGGGGCACCCGAAACACCATATATTTT.

DNA for the CDR3: TGCGCCAGCAGCCAAGATCCCAGGGATACATCTGGGGCCAACGTCCTGACTTTC. This encodes CASSQDPRDTSGANVLTF. The chain employs TRBV4-3 and TRBJ2-6; the D gene is possibly TRBD1 (5 bases). Trimming cost V 0 bases and J 1 base, with 13 bases left between them. The CDR3 totals 18 residues. CDR1 is LGHNA and CDR2 is YSLEER in the germline V gene.

V usage is TRBV6-5 and J usage is TRBJ2-5; D perhaps matches TRBD1 (6 bases). This CDR3 has 15 residues. Germline values: CDR1 MNHEY, CDR2 SVGAGI. V was clipped by 5 bases and J by 0 bases, with 13 bases between them. The DNA of the CDR3 is TGTGCCAGCAGTCAGGACAGAATACACCAAGAGACCCAGTACTTC. Translation gives CASSQDRIHQETQYF.

The chain uses TRBV15 and TRBJ2-1; 14 nucleotides align to TRBD2. Germline values: CDR1 LNHNV, CDR2 YYDKDF (reference sequence). The CDR3 runs 16 residues. V shed 5 bases, J shed 5 bases, and the junction held 5 bases outside the gene matches. The CDR3, as DNA: TGTGCCACCAGCGGGAGGACTAGCGGGGGGAACAATGAGCAGTTCTTC. Translation: CATSGRTSGGNNEQFF. Complete variable domain (other parts from reference TRBV15 and TRBJ2-1): DAMVIQNPRYQVTQFGKPVTLSCSQTLNHNVMYWYQQKSSQAPKLLFHYYDKDFNNEADTPDNFQSRRPNTSFCFLDIRSPGLGDTAMYLCATSGRTSGGNNEQFFGPGTRLTVL.

The rearrangement joins TRBV4-1 to TRBJ2-1; TRBD2 might be the D (6 bases). The CDR3 covers 19 residues. Trimming cost V 3 bases and J 7 bases, with 28 bases left between them. CDR1 and CDR2 from the germline V gene are MGHRA and YSYEKL. This CDR3 reads CASSHPSKVDSGGWNEQFF. CDR3 sequence (DNA): TGCGCCAGCAGCCACCCCTCGAAGGTTGATAGCGGCGGTTGGAATGAGCAGTTCTTC.

This chain joins TRBV7-8 and TRBJ1-2, with 7 nucleotides matching TRBD1. Looked up from germline, CDR1 is SGHVS and CDR2 is FQNEAQ. Germline trimming cut 4 bases from V and 10 bases from J; bases unmatched to any gene: 33. The CDR3 consists of 21 residues. The CDR3 spells CASSSTDRELYRSLTSRYYTF. The CDR3 nucleotides are TGTGCCAGCAGCTCTACAGACAGGGAGCTATACCGGTCCCTAACCTCACGGTACTACACCTTC.

The DNA for the CDR3 is TGTGCCAGCAGTGAAGAGAGTTGGTATTCACCCCTCCACTTT. This sequence encodes CASSEESWYSPLHF. The chain joins TRBV6-1 to TRBJ1-6; D call uncertain. The CDR3 covers 14 residues. V lost 1 base, J lost 8 bases, and 9 bases lay in between. The germline gives CDR1 MNHNS, CDR2 SASEGT.

This clone was seen a handful of times. The chain uses TRBV19 and TRBJ1-5; D call uncertain. V shed 4 bases and J shed 0 bases, with 16 bases lying between them. CDR3 length: 17 residues. Germline values: CDR1 LNHDA, CDR2 SQIVND (reference sequence). The DNA of the CDR3 is TGTGCCAGTAGTACCCCGAGGGTAGAATATAGCAATCAGCCCCAGCATTTT. Amino acids: CASSTPRVEYSNQPQHF.

The CDR3 loop is CASSTDRINQPQHF. CDR3 coding DNA: TGTGCCAGCAGCACCGACAGAATCAATCAGCCCCAGCATTTT. The genes are TRBV27 and TRBJ1-5, with D perhaps matching TRBD1 (5 bases). CDR1 MNHEY and CDR2 SMNVEV come from the germline V gene (reference sequence). V lost 6 bases and J 3 bases, leaving 12 bases between the germline ends. The CDR3 consists of 14 residues.

The J gene is TRBJ2-3, the V gene TRBV4-3, with TRBD1 matching over 10 bases. CDR1 is LGHNA and CDR2 is YSLEER in the germline V gene. The CDR3 is 16 amino acids. J lost 3 bases, V lost 1 base, and 4 bases had no gene match. The CDR3 protein is CASSQGQGARTDTQYF. CDR3 DNA sequence: TGCGCCAGCAGCCAAGGACAGGGGGCTAGGACAGATACGCAGTATTTT.

This sequence joins TRBV9 and TRBJ1-4, with a weak D call TRBD1 (5 bases). V lost 4 bases and J 1 base, leaving 14 bases between the germline ends. The germline V gene encodes CDR1 SGDLS and CDR2 YYNGEE. The length of the CDR3 is 16 residues. CDR3 nucleotide sequence: TGTGCCAGCAGCTATAGCTGGGGGGGAACTAATGAAAAACTGTTTTTT. It translates to CASSYSWGGTNEKLFF. Using reference TRBV9 and TRBJ1-4 for the parts outside the CDR3, the full variable domain is DSGVTQTPKHLITATGQRVTLRCSPRSGDLSVYWYQQSLDQGLQFLIQYYNGEERAKGNILERFSAQQFPDLHSELNLSSLELGDSALYFCASSYSWGGTNEKLFFGSGTQLSVL.

The gene calls are TRBV4-3 and TRBJ2-5; D call uncertain. This CDR3 contains 13 residues. Germline assignment: CDR1 LGHNA and CDR2 YSLEER. V was clipped by 0 bases and J by 7 bases, with 9 bases between them. The CDR3 sequence: CASSQDLGGTQYF. Written as DNA, the CDR3 is TGCGCCAGCAGCCAAGATCTAGGTGGGACCCAGTACTTC.

This chain links TRBV14 with TRBJ2-2; no firm D call. Germline CDR1 is SGHDN and CDR2 is FVKESK. V was clipped by 0 bases and J by 6 bases, with 8 bases between them. This CDR3 contains 14 residues. The CDR3 sequence: CASSQDYRSGELFF. CDR3 DNA sequence: TGTGCCAGCAGCCAAGATTACCGGTCCGGGGAGCTGTTTTTT.

The count of this clone is one. The CDR3 here is CATSREGGSYNEQFF. The CDR3 DNA reads TGTGCCACCAGCAGAGAAGGCGGGAGTTACAATGAGCAGTTCTTC. The chain joins TRBV15 to TRBJ2-1, with 7 bases lining up with TRBD2. V shed 0 bases, J shed 4 bases, and the junction held 3 bases outside the gene matches. Per germline, CDR1 LNHNV and CDR2 YYDKDF (reference sequence). CDR3 length: 15 residues.

The chain couples TRBV9 to TRBJ2-3, with D maybe TRBD2 (6 bases). The germline gives CDR1 SGDLS, CDR2 YYNGEE. CDR3 length equals 13 residues. The V end was cut by 6 bases, the J end by 2 bases, with 10 bases between. The CDR3 DNA reads as TGTGCCAGCACTCGGGGGTACACAGATACGCAGTATTTT. Amino acids: CASTRGYTDTQYF.

The rearrangement links TRBV5-1 to TRBJ1-6; D unclear. The V gene's germline CDR1 is SGHRS and CDR2 YFSETQ. This CDR3 is built from 13 residues. The V end lost 4 bases, the J end lost 9 bases, and 11 bases lay between the germline ends. DNA of the CDR3: TGCGCCAGCAGCCCCGACCGGGGTTCACCCCTCCACTTT. Residues: CASSPDRGSPLHF.

The chain uses TRBV5-1 and TRBJ2-1; the D is unclear. The ends were cut back, 2 bases at V and 6 bases at J, with 12 bases in the middle. Germline V CDR1 and CDR2: SGHRS, YFSETQ. This CDR3 region has 14 residues. The CDR3 is CASSFGSVSNEQFF. DNA of the CDR3: TGCGCCAGCAGCTTTGGTAGTGTCTCCAATGAGCAGTTCTTC.

This clone was seen more than once but under ten times. The rearrangement joins TRBV5-1 to TRBJ2-2; no definite D call. V lost 3 bases and J lost 4, with 19 bases in between. From germline, CDR1 is SGHRS and CDR2 YFSETQ. The CDR3 extends over 17 amino acids. The CDR3 is CASSSLLLTSGTGELFF. The CDR3, as DNA: TGCGCCAGCAGCTCCCTCTTGTTAACCTCGGGCACCGGGGAGCTGTTTTTT.

The chain couples TRBV30 to TRBJ2-7; D remains unclear. The CDR3 is 14 residues long. Trimming cost V 4 bases and J 2 bases, with 15 bases left between them. The germline gives CDR1 GTSNPN, CDR2 SVGIG (reference sequence). The DNA for the CDR3 is TGTGCCTGGATGGGCGTGGGTCTACCCTACGAGCAGTACTTC. Translating it yields CAWMGVGLPYEQYF.

V and J are TRBV11-2 and TRBJ1-1, with D hard to call. V gave up 5 bases and J gave up 4 bases, with 14 bases separating them. Germline V gene data show CDR1 as SGHAT and CDR2 as FQNNGV. The CDR3 spans 14 residues. The CDR3 DNA is TGTGCCAGCAGCCTACCGGGGTCTGGCACTGAAGCTTTCTTT. Translation: CASSLPGSGTEAFF. Combining the CDR3 with reference TRBV11-2 and TRBJ1-1 gives the whole variable domain EAGVAQSPRYKIIEKRQSVAFWCNPISGHATLYWYQQILGQGPKLLIQFQNNGVVDDSQLPKDRFSAERLKGVDSTLKIQPAKLEDSAVYLCASSLPGSGTEAFFGQGTRLTVV.

The chain recombines TRBV4-1 with TRBJ1-3, with D perhaps TRBD1 (6 bases). Germline loops: CDR1 MGHRA, CDR2 YSYEKL. The CDR3 runs to 15 residues. V lost 1 base and J lost 1, with 8 bases in between. CDR3 residues: CASSQVTGSGNTIYF. The CDR3 DNA reads TGCGCCAGCAGCCAAGTAACAGGGTCTGGAAACACCATATATTTT.